This T cell receptor (beta chain) emerged from a study of cytomegalovirus exposure and HLA in healthy donors. General observations from the study: Diagnosis of cytomegalovirus status made by the classifier reportedly showed high specificity and sensitivity. Roughly 170 TCR beta chains were listed as cytomegalovirus-associated.

The CDR3 runs 15 residues. After removal of 5 bases from V and 6 bases from J, the junction contained 9 bases not matched to a gene. Germline CDR1 reads SGHVS; CDR2 reads FNYEAQ. The PCR ran on 60 Vbeta and 13 Jbeta primers. Original handling: Some 80 million unique TCR beta chains, some 11 million shared, were counted in a later analysis. Assay: immunoSEQ multiplex PCR; the TCRdb copy retains only in-frame clones and omits some. Clone size and the V and J calls come from that table; the DNA yielded D and trimming. Its table lists under 200,000 clones. About this clone itself: Its antigen is still unknown.

The origin of this receptor is a woman younger than 35 in good health and CMV-seropositive. The chain has TRBV7-6 and TRBJ2-7; the match to TRBD2 covers 11 bases. Sequences were obtained from PBMCs. The CDR3 DNA follows: TGTGCCAGCAGCGTCTCTAGCGGGAGGCTGGGCGAGCAGTACTTC. It translates to CASSVSSGRLGEQYF.